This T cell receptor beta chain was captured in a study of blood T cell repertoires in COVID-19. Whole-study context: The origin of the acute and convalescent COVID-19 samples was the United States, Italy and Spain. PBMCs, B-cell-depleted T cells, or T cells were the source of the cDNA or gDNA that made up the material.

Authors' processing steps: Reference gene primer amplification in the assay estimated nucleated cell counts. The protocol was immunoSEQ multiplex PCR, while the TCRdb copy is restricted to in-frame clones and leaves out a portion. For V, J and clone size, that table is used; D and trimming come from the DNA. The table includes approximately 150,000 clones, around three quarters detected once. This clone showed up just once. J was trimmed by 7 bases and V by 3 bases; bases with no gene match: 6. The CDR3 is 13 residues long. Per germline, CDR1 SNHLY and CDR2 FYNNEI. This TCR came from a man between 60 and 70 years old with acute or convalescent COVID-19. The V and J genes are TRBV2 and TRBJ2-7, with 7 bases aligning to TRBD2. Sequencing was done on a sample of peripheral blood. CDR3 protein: CASSEGREREQYF. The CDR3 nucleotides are TGTGCCAGCAGTGAGGGGCGGGAGAGGGAGCAGTACTTC.